The rows below give T cell receptor beta chains drawn from one sample of a study of shared clonotypes between healthy human individuals. The repertoire was sequenced with immunoSEQ multiplex PCR; TCRdb's copy has only in-frame clones and lacks some. The table has around 980,000 clones, around 78% seen once. The sample consisted of memory CD4+ T cells from PBMCs. Source of these receptors: a man in his late teens or twenties in good health. Some clones in this sample may be carry-over from other donors' samples. The CDR3 runs from the conserved cysteine through the conserved F or W.

J: TRBJ1-5; V: TRBV7-8; CDR3: CASSQDRDQPQHF
J: TRBJ1-2; V: TRBV27; CDR3: CASSSTGVATF
J: TRBJ1-1; V: TRBV4-3; CDR3: CASSLQGGGGTEAFF
J: TRBJ1-4; V: TRBV7-9; CDR3: CASSLRQGSEKLFF
J: TRBJ2-7; V: TRBV5-6; CDR3: CASSKSFQGGYEQYF
J: TRBJ1-2; V: TRBV27; CDR3: CASSLKGWDGYTF
J: TRBJ2-2; V: TRBV7-9; CDR3: CASSRRLRGLEGGELFF
J: TRBJ2-3; V: TRBV13; CDR3: CASSRTFRDTDTQYF
J: TRBJ2-5; V: TRBV7-9; CDR3: CASSLGLAGDLQETQYF
J: TRBJ2-3; V: TRBV9; CDR3: CASSVELAGSRGHTQYF
J: TRBJ1-1; V: TRBV5-4; CDR3: CASSPGGGGRDTEAFF
J: TRBJ1-1; V: TRBV5-6; CDR3: CASSSDLNTEAFF
J: TRBJ2-2; V: TRBV5-1; CDR3: CASSLLRVGTGELFF
J: TRBJ1-1; V: TRBV30; CDR3: CAWSVGSGGTEAFF
J: TRBJ2-3; V: TRBV9; CDR3: CASSVAPPGGGADTQYF
J: TRBJ1-4; V: TRBV10-3; CDR3: CAISGRQGAQSEKLFF
J: TRBJ2-7; V: TRBV6-1; CDR3: CASREGGGTDGYEQYF
J: TRBJ1-1; V: TRBV6-4; CDR3: CASSDRGLAFF
J: TRBJ1-5; V: TRBV28; CDR3: CASSSEGLLSPQHF
J: TRBJ2-5; V: TRBV7-9; CDR3: CASSFQGEREEEETQYF
J: TRBJ1-5; V: TRBV30; CDR3: CAWSVPGGNQPQHF
J: TRBJ2-7; V: TRBV28; CDR3: CASGTGRYEQYF
J: TRBJ1-1; V: TRBV6-1; CDR3: CASSPALNTEAFF
J: TRBJ2-3; V: TRBV13; CDR3: CASSLGGGSSDTQYF
J: TRBJ1-5; V: TRBV7-2; CDR3: CASSLWQGSQPQHF
J: TRBJ1-1; V: TRBV18; CDR3: CASSPQGLTEAFF
J: TRBJ1-1; V: TRBV6-5; CDR3: CASSSTGTEAFF
J: TRBJ1-2; V: TRBV10-3; CDR3: CAIRRDRVYGYTF
J: TRBJ1-5; V: TRBV30; CDR3: CAWSLGAQPQHF
J: TRBJ2-5; V: TRBV10-3; CDR3: CAIRGTAQETQYF
J: TRBJ2-7; V: TRBV28; CDR3: CASRPFGTGSYEQYF
J: TRBJ2-7; V: TRBV6-5; CDR3: CASSSASGRGRYEQYF
J: TRBJ2-7; V: TRBV7-2; CDR3: CASSRTTGPSYEQYF
J: TRBJ1-1; V: TRBV5-4; CDR3: CASSFAGGTEAFF
J: TRBJ2-7; V: TRBV5-5; CDR3: CASSSGVQGEQYF
J: TRBJ2-1; V: TRBV18; CDR3: CASSPRLADEQFF
J: TRBJ1-1; V: TRBV19; CDR3: CASSIRGQGTEAFF
J: TRBJ1-1; V: TRBV14; CDR3: CASSRQGNTEAFF
J: TRBJ2-7; V: TRBV4-1; CDR3: CASSQTSGTYEQYF
J: TRBJ2-7; V: TRBV5-1; CDR3: CASSLGQPSYEQYF
J: TRBJ1-1; V: TRBV7-9; CDR3: CASTSVERSNTEAFF
J: TRBJ2-3; V: TRBV4-3; CDR3: CASSQRGGTDTQYF
J: TRBJ2-2; V: TRBV4-2; CDR3: CASSQGFRNSAGELFF
J: TRBJ2-1; V: TRBV25-1; CDR3: CASSEVSSGRRNEQFF
J: TRBJ1-4; V: TRBV7-2; CDR3: CASSLVGEKLFF
J: TRBJ2-3; V: TRBV7-8; CDR3: CASSPLDTQYF
J: TRBJ2-2; V: TRBV11-2; CDR3: CASSPRGAGGPANTGELFF
J: TRBJ1-1; V: TRBV29-1; CDR3: CSVAGQGGGTEAFF
J: TRBJ2-4; V: TRBV29-1; CDR3: CSVDVQGLAKNIQYF
J: TRBJ1-5; V: TRBV19; CDR3: CATRDGGGETQPQHF
J: TRBJ1-4; V: TRBV29-1; CDR3: CSVEAVGGVEKLFF
J: TRBJ2-3; V: TRBV28; CDR3: CASSGGATDTQYF
J: TRBJ1-3; V: TRBV9; CDR3: CASSVTHSGNTIYF